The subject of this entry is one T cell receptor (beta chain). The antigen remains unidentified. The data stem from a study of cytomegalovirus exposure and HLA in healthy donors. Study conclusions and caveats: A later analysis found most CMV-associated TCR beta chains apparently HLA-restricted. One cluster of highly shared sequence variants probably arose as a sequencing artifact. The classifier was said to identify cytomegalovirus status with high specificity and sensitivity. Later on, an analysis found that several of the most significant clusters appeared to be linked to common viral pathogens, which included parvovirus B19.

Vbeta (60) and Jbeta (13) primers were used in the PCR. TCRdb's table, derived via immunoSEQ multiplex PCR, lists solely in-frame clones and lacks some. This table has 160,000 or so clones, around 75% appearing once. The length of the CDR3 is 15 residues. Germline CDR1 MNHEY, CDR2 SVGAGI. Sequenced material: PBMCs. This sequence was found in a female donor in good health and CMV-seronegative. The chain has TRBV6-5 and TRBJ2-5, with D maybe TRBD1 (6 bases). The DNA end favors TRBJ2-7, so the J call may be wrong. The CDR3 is CASRDRPYDSYEQYF. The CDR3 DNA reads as TGTGCCAGCAGGGACAGACCCTACGACTCCTACGAGCAGTACTTC.